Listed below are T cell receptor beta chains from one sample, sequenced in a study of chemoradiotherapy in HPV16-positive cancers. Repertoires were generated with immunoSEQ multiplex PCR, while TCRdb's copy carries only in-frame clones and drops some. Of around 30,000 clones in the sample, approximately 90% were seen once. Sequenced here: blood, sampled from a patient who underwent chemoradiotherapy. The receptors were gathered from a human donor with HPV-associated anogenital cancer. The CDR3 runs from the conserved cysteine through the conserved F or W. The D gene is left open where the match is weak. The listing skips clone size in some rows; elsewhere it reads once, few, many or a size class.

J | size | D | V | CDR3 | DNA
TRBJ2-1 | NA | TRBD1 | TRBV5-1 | CASSFGTAYNEQFF | TGCGCCAGCAGCTTTGGGACAGCTTACAATGAGCAGTTCTTC
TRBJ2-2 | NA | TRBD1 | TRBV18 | CASSPSQGENTGELFF | TGTGCCAGCTCACCATCGCAGGGGGAAAACACCGGGGAGCTGTTTTTT
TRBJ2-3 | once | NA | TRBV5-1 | CASSRDQRGGGPDTQYF | TGCGCCAGCAGCCGGGACCAAAGGGGAGGGGGTCCAGATACGCAGTATTTT
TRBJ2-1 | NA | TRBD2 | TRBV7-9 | CASSQTGLAGSDEQFF | TGTGCCAGCAGCCAAACCGGACTAGCGGGGAGCGATGAGCAGTTCTTC
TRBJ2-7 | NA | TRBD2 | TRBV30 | CAWGLAAYEQYF | TGTGCCTGGGGACTAGCGGCGTACGAGCAGTACTTC
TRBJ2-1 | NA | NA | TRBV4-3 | CASSQSPEPYNEQFF | TGCGCCAGCAGCCAATCCCCGGAGCCCTACAATGAGCAGTTCTTC
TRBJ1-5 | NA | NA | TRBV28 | CASGQGNQPQHF | TGTGCCAGCGGCCAGGGGAATCAGCCCCAGCATTTT
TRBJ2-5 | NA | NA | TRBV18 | CASSPPAGIQYF | TGTGCCAGCTCACCACCGGCAGGGATCCAGTACTTC
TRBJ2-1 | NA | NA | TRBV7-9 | CASVLTRENEQFF | TGTGCCAGCGTATTAACACGCGAGAATGAGCAGTTCTTC
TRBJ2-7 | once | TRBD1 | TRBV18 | CASSPPGTGGFYEQYF | TGTGCCAGCTCACCACCGGGGACAGGGGGATTCTACGAGCAGTACTTC
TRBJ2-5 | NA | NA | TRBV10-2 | CASREWLAPQETQYF | TGCGCCAGCAGGGAATGGCTAGCTCCTCAAGAGACCCAGTACTTC
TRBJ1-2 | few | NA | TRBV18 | CASSLHGMTGYTF | TGTGCCAGCTCACTCCATGGGATGACTGGCTACACCTTC
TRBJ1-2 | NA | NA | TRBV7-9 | CASSLANYGYTF | TGTGCCAGCAGCTTAGCCAACTATGGCTACACCTTC